This is a list of T cell receptor beta chains from one sample in a study of Graves' ophthalmopathy and Graves' hyperthyroidism. MiXCR, applied by TCRdb to the multiplex PCR reads, yields one record per CDR3 protein. This table holds about 500,000 distinct CDR3 sequences, about two fifths found once. Sequenced: peripheral blood or thyroid tissue (not recorded which). The receptor set was obtained from an adult man with Graves' hyperthyroidism. CDR3s include the opening cysteine and the closing phenylalanine or tryptophan. The D gene is left open where the match is weak. Clone sizes are given selectively: once, few, many, or a class where the clone is expanded.

>many|TRBV12-3/TRBV12-4|NA|TRBJ2-1
CASSTRDEQFF
TGTGCCAGCAGTACGAGGGATGAGCAGTTCTTC
>NA|TRBV19|NA|TRBJ2-5
CASSWGQETQYF
TGTGCCAGTAGTTGGGGGCAGGAGACCCAGTACTTC
>few|TRBV5-6|NA|TRBJ2-7
CASSSGQLTYEQYF
TGTGCCAGCAGCTCCGGACAGTTAACCTACGAGCAGTACTTC
>once|TRBV3-1|NA|TRBJ2-5
CASSQVAVTSRETQYF
TGTGCCAGCAGCCAAGTTGCGGTGACTAGTAGGGAGACCCAGTACTTC
>NA|TRBV7-9|TRBD1|TRBJ2-7
CASSQAGTGAAYEQYF
TGTGCCAGCAGCCAAGCTGGGACAGGGGCGGCCTACGAGCAGTACTTC
>NA|TRBV10-3|NA|TRBJ2-7
CAISDNRLLQYF
TGTGCCATCAGTGATAATAGACTCCTACAGTACTTC
>NA|TRBV29-1|TRBD1|TRBJ2-7
CSGMGTGGRYEQYF
TGCAGCGGAATGGGGACAGGGGGCAGGTACGAGCAGTACTTC
>NA|TRBV20-1|TRBD2|TRBJ2-7
CSARPGLAGNEQYF
TGCAGTGCGAGACCGGGACTAGCGGGAAATGAGCAGTACTTC
>many|TRBV12-5|NA|TRBJ2-6
CASGPLFGANVLTF
TGTGCTAGTGGCCCGCTCTTTGGGGCCAACGTCCTGACTTTC
>many|TRBV6-5|NA|TRBJ2-5
CAGSWGAIGETQYF
TGTGCCGGATCCTGGGGTGCAATTGGTGAGACCCAGTACTTC
>few|TRBV5-1|NA|TRBJ2-7
CASSAGTPSYEQYF
TGCGCCAGCAGCGCCGGGACACCTTCCTACGAGCAGTACTTC
>NA|TRBV7-7|TRBD1|TRBJ2-5
CASRPRQGQETQYF
TGTGCTAGCAGACCGAGACAGGGGCAAGAGACCCAGTACTTC
>NA|TRBV2|NA|TRBJ2-7
CASSEGTPYEQYF
TGTGCCAGCAGTGAGGGGACGCCCTACGAGCAGTACTTC
>many|TRBV2|NA|TRBJ1-1
CASSGASMNTEAFF
TGTGCCAGCAGTGGTGCCAGTATGAACACTGAAGCTTTCTTT
>many|TRBV11-2|NA|TRBJ1-5
CASSSGTQSNQPQHF
TGTGCCAGCAGCTCTGGGACACAAAGCAATCAGCCCCAGCATTTT
>few|TRBV27|TRBD1|TRBJ2-7
CASSLTGGHVYEQYF
TGTGCCAGCAGTTTAACAGGGGGTCATGTCTACGAGCAGTACTTC
>NA|TRBV29-1|NA|TRBJ1-2
CSLAGRDYGYTF
TGCAGCTTAGCGGGCAGAGACTATGGCTACACCTTC
>few|TRBV28|TRBD1|TRBJ1-2
CASSLPTGDGYTF
TGTGCCAGCAGTCTCCCGACAGGGGATGGCTACACCTTC
>NA|TRBV7-9|NA|TRBJ1-5
CASSLDPGSAQPQHF
TGTGCCAGCAGCCTGGACCCTGGGAGTGCTCAGCCCCAGCATTTT
>many|TRBV12-3/TRBV12-4|NA|TRBJ1-1
CASSGAFEAFF
TGTGCCAGCAGTGGGGCCTTTGAAGCTTTCTTT
>NA|TRBV25-1|NA|TRBJ2-2
CASSVGAGTGELFF
TGTGCCAGCAGTGTGGGGGCCGGGACCGGGGAGCTGTTTTTT
>many|TRBV7-8|NA|TRBJ2-5
CASSHQGTQYF
TGTGCCAGCAGCCATCAAGGGACCCAGTACTTC
>many|TRBV20-1|NA|TRBJ2-5
CSASVNNQETQYF
TGCAGTGCTAGTGTGAATAACCAAGAGACCCAGTACTTC
>NA|TRBV20-1|NA|TRBJ2-7
CSARGASSYEQNF
TGCAGTGCTAGGGGAGCGAGCTCCTACGAGCAGAACTTC
>many|TRBV11-2|NA|TRBJ2-5
CASALLIQETQYF
TGTGCCAGCGCCCTCCTGATCCAAGAGACCCAGTACTTC
>few|TRBV5-1|NA|TRBJ1-2
CASSLVGEGGYTF
TGCGCCAGCAGCTTGGTTGGGGAGGGCGGCTACACCTTC
>many|TRBV7-2|NA|TRBJ1-2
CASRFGWGENYGYTF
TGTGCCAGCAGATTCGGCTGGGGGGAGAACTATGGCTACACCTTC
>NA|TRBV6-1|NA|TRBJ1-1
CASSPRVRGMNTEAFF
TGTGCCAGCAGTCCGCGAGTGAGGGGGATGAACACTGAAGCTTTCTTT
>NA|TRBV5-5|TRBD1|TRBJ2-1
CASSPGQGQVISNEQFF
TGTGCCAGCAGCCCCGGACAGGGTCAAGTAATCAGCAATGAGCAGTTCTTC
>few|TRBV28|NA|TRBJ1-2
CAAGRGGMNYGYTF
TGTGCCGCTGGAAGAGGGGGGATGAACTATGGCTACACCTTC
>many|TRBV12-3/TRBV12-4|TRBD1|TRBJ1-1
CASSFLGQHYTEAFF
TGTGCCAGCAGTTTTTTGGGACAGCACTACACTGAAGCTTTCTTT
>few|TRBV13|NA|TRBJ2-4
CASSLIQGDIQYF
TGTGCCAGCAGCTTAATCCAGGGCGACATTCAGTACTTC
>few|TRBV27|NA|TRBJ1-2
CASSLSIKAGNYGYTF
TGTGCCAGCAGTTTATCGATAAAGGCGGGGAACTATGGCTACACCTTC